One sample yielded the 19 T cell receptor beta chains listed below, sequenced in a study of cytomegalovirus exposure and HLA in healthy donors. PCR employed 60 Vbeta and 13 Jbeta primers. TCRdb's table, derived via immunoSEQ multiplex PCR, lists solely in-frame clones and lacks some. The repertoire holds roughly 150,000 clones, with approximately 81% as singletons. Sample: PBMCs. All receptors come from a man between 18 and 35 years old in good health and CMV-seronegative.

This clone was seen a single time. CDR3 in amino acids: CATSRGWSAGGRAVEQYF. DNA of the CDR3: TGTGCCACCAGCAGAGGGTGGAGTGCGGGAGGAAGGGCTGTGGAGCAGTACTTC. The chain links TRBV15 to TRBJ2-7; 8 bases are a match to TRBD2. The CDR3 extends over 18 amino acids. V lost 1 base to trimming and J lost 7 bases; unmatched junction nucleotides: 18. CDR1 is LNHNV and CDR2 is YYDKDF in the germline V gene (reference sequence).

CDR3 sequence (DNA): TGTGCCAGCAGTGAATCGTTGGCAGGGGGCTTAGGCTACACCTTC. Translating gives CASSESLAGGLGYTF. The rearrangement uses TRBV6-1 and TRBJ1-2, with TRBD1 matching over 8 bases. This CDR3 contains 15 residues. J lost 8 bases, V lost 2 bases, and 10 bases had no gene match. Germline-derived CDR1 and CDR2 are MNHNS and SASEGT.

This chain connects TRBV4-1 to TRBJ2-7; 7 positions match TRBD2. Germline V gene sequence: CDR1 MGHRA, CDR2 YSYEKL. The ends lost 1 base at V and 4 bases at J; junction bases unmatched: 13. The CDR3 covers 17 residues. The CDR3 region is CASSQAPPGRSPYEQYF. The CDR3 DNA sequence: TGCGCCAGCAGCCAAGCTCCCCCCGGGAGGTCCCCTTACGAGCAGTACTTC.

The chain couples TRBV6-6 to TRBJ1-1, with D unclear. Germline V gene data show CDR1 as MNHNY and CDR2 as SVGAGI (reference sequence). Trimming took off 7 bases at V and 2 bases at J, with 11 bases between the two ends. CDR3 size: 13 residues. DNA of the CDR3: TGTGCCAGCACCTATTCTCTAAACACTGAAGCTTTCTTT. Translating gives CASTYSLNTEAFF.

The chain is built from TRBV7-2 and TRBJ2-7; 9 nucleotides align to TRBD1. V was clipped by 5 bases and J by 5 bases; unmatched bases: 10. The germline gives CDR1 SGHTA, CDR2 FQGNSA. CDR3 length equals 15 residues. CDR3 in DNA: TGTGCCAGCAGCCCCCACAGGGGGCGGGAAGACGAGCAGTACTTC. Translating gives CASSPHRGREDEQYF. Supplemented by reference TRBV7-2 and TRBJ2-7, the full variable domain reads GAGVSQSPSNKVTEKGKDVELRCDPISGHTALYWYRQSLGQGLEFLIYFQGNSAPDKSGLPSDRFSAERTGGSVSTLTIQRTQQEDSAVYLCASSPHRGREDEQYFGPGTRLTVT.

The rearrangement joins TRBV29-1 to TRBJ1-4; TRBD1 agrees at 9 bases. The CDR3 runs to 14 residues. CDR1 and CDR2 (germline): SQVTM, ANQGSEA. Germline trimming cut 0 bases from V and 8 bases from J; bases unmatched to any gene: 4. The CDR3 nucleotides are TGCAGCGTTGAAGAGGGACAGGGAGGAGAAAAACTGTTTTTT. The encoded protein is CSVEEGQGGEKLFF.

The V and J genes are TRBV4-3 and TRBJ2-6; D is possibly TRBD1 (5 bases). The CDR3 has 16 residues. Germline CDR1 LGHNA, CDR2 YSLEER. Trimming took 0 bases from V and 4 from J, leaving 10 bases between them. This CDR3 is CASSQEQGGGANVLTF. CDR3 DNA sequence: TGCGCCAGCAGCCAAGAGCAGGGTGGAGGGGCCAACGTCCTGACTTTC.

The CDR3: CASSEAGGAVETQYF. The CDR3 DNA reads TGTGCCAGCAGTGAAGCAGGGGGCGCGGTAGAGACCCAGTACTTC. This chain uses TRBV2 with TRBJ2-5; TRBD1 agrees at 7 bases. V was pared by 0 bases and J by 4 bases, with 5 bases of the junction left unmatched. The CDR3 extends over 15 amino acids. Germline V gene data show CDR1 as SNHLY and CDR2 as FYNNEI.

This clone was seen once. J is TRBJ1-1 and V is TRBV6-1; D remains ambiguous. Trimming took 10 bases from V and 1 from J, leaving 10 bases between them. The germline V gene encodes CDR1 MNHNS and CDR2 SASEGT. The CDR3 sequence is 12 residues long. CDR3 sequence (DNA): TGTGCCACCGCGGTTGCGAACACTGAAGCTTTCTTT. It is translated as CATAVANTEAFF.

The chain couples TRBV19 to TRBJ1-1; a possible D gene is TRBD1 (6 bases). V lost 5 bases to trimming and J lost 3 bases, with 16 bases between them. Germline V CDR1 and CDR2: LNHDA, SQIVND (reference sequence). The CDR3 contains 15 residues. CDR3 in amino acids: CASSAGAPGYTEAFF. The DNA of the CDR3 is TGTGCCAGTAGTGCGGGGGCCCCGGGATACACTGAAGCTTTCTTT.

The CDR3 is CASSLDPPYEQYF. CDR3 in DNA: TGTGCCAGCAGCTTAGATCCCCCTTACGAGCAGTACTTC. This rearrangement joins TRBV11-2 to TRBJ2-7; no definite D call. Germline V gene lookup returns CDR1 SGHAT and CDR2 FQNNGV. V was trimmed by 0 bases and J by 4 bases, leaving 7 bases between them. The CDR3 totals 13 residues. The whole variable domain, filled in from reference TRBV11-2 and TRBJ2-7, reads EAGVAQSPRYKIIEKRQSVAFWCNPISGHATLYWYQQILGQGPKLLIQFQNNGVVDDSQLPKDRFSAERLKGVDSTLKIQPAKLEDSAVYLCASSLDPPYEQYFGPGTRLTVT.

V and J are TRBV19 and TRBJ2-3; D possibly corresponds to TRBD2 (7 bases). This CDR3 comprises 16 residues. CDR1 is LNHDA and CDR2 is SQIVND in the germline V gene (reference sequence). V was shortened by 7 bases and J by 4 bases, with 21 bases between the two germline ends. CDR3 region: CASTTLRGGPPDTQYF. Here the CDR3 DNA reads TGTGCCAGTACCACCCTGAGGGGGGGCCCCCCAGATACGCAGTATTTT.

This clone was seen a handful of times. V usage is TRBV6-1 and J usage is TRBJ2-5; the D is unclear. V dropped 7 bases and J dropped 1 base, with 10 bases sitting between them. This CDR3 has 13 residues. The germline V gene has CDR1 MNHNS and CDR2 SASEGT. The CDR3 nucleotides read TGTGCCAGCACCTCCCCCAGCCAAGAGACCCAGTACTTC. Amino acids: CASTSPSQETQYF.

As regards this clone: Other nucleotide sequences in the sample specify the same CDR3. The gene calls are TRBV19 and TRBJ1-1; weak D call: TRBD1 (5 bases). V lost 6 bases to trimming and J lost 0 bases, with 11 bases between them. The CDR3 contains 14 residues. Germline V lookup: CDR1 LNHDA, CDR2 SQIVND (reference sequence). The DNA of the CDR3 is TGTGCCAGTAGCACCGACAGCTTGAACACTGAAGCTTTCTTT. Translated: CASSTDSLNTEAFF.

In this sample, this clone turned up a few times. This chain links TRBV7-9 with TRBJ2-1; no firm D call. Trimming pared 1 base from V and 5 bases from J, leaving 12 bases between. The CDR3 runs 15 residues. Germline loops: CDR1 SEHNR, CDR2 FQNEAQ (reference sequence). CDR3 sequence: CASSLGDSRHNEQFF. In DNA form, the CDR3 reads TGTGCCAGCAGCTTAGGAGACTCTCGGCACAATGAGCAGTTCTTC.

DNA of the CDR3: TGCAGCGTTGAACGGCCCCAGAGCCCTGCTGGTAGCGGAGTGGCCAAAAACATTCAGTACTTC. Translating gives CSVERPQSPAGSGVAKNIQYF. The chain uses TRBV29-1 and TRBJ2-4; D is possibly TRBD2 (6 bases). Between the trimmed V and J ends, which lost 2 bases and 1 base, there was a span of 30 bases. Germline lookup yields CDR1 SQVTM and CDR2 ANQGSEA. The CDR3 covers 21 residues.

This clone was picked up a small number of times. The V call is TRBV7-8, the J call TRBJ1-6; D remains unclear. The CDR3 runs 15 residues. V was shortened by 5 bases and J by 10 bases, with 18 bases between the two germline ends. Germline lookup yields CDR1 SGHVS and CDR2 FQNEAQ. Here the CDR3 reads CASSTREGAWSPLHF. In DNA form, the CDR3 reads TGTGCCAGCAGCACCCGGGAGGGAGCTTGGTCACCCCTCCACTTT.

The V and J genes are TRBV9 and TRBJ1-2; TRBD1 matches at 8 bases. Germline trimming cut 6 bases from V and 2 bases from J; bases unmatched to any gene: 3. The CDR3 has 13 amino acids. Germline CDR1 reads SGDLS; CDR2 reads YYNGEE. Here the CDR3 DNA reads TGTGCCAGCACCCGGGACAGGAACTATGGCTACACCTTC. Its protein is CASTRDRNYGYTF.

This chain joins TRBV19 and TRBJ2-2; weak D call: TRBD1 (6 bases). The CDR3 is made up of 15 amino acids. Germline V CDR1 and CDR2: LNHDA, SQIVND (reference sequence). V gave up 3 bases and J gave up 6 bases, with 14 bases separating them. The chain's CDR3 is CASSMSQGQAGELFF. CDR3 DNA sequence: TGTGCCAGTAGTATGTCGCAGGGGCAAGCCGGGGAGCTGTTTTTT.